This T cell receptor beta chain derives from a study of graft-versus-host responses after intestinal transplantation. Study results and caveats: Peak circulating GvH clone levels were associated with early post-transplant HvG declines.

Data came from immunoSEQ multiplex PCR; TCRdb stores just in-frame clones and leaves some out. Counted here are 40,000 or so clones, about 93% occurring once; the ten biggest clones make up 21%. Turning to this clone: Its target is not known.

There are 14 residues in the CDR3. With V trimmed by 1 base and J by 5 bases, 3 bases remained unmatched. Germline CDR1 is MNHEY and CDR2 is SVGAGI. This chain links TRBV6-5 with TRBJ2-7, with 9 positions matching TRBD1. The origin of this receptor is a human donor who was the organ donor for an intestinal transplant. Material: unstimulated CD8+ T cells sorted from spleen or lymph node cells, obtained before transplant. The CDR3 region is CASSYWGTGNEQYF. The CDR3 DNA reads as TGTGCCAGCAGTTACTGGGGGACAGGGAACGAGCAGTACTTC.